This entry lists 23 T cell receptor beta chains sequenced from one sample in a study of blood T cell repertoires in COVID-19. Clones were sequenced by immunoSEQ multiplex PCR, and TCRdb holds only the in-frame ones, with some missing. The repertoire has 250,000 to 300,000 clones, 75% to 90% of them found once; the top ten carry roughly a tenth. The sample was peripheral blood. Every receptor here comes from a woman aged 70 to 79 with COVID-19, enrolled during active disease.

This chain connects TRBV9 to TRBJ2-3; maybe TRBD2 (6 bases). Germline loops: CDR1 SGDLS, CDR2 YYNGEE. CDR3 length equals 14 residues. The V end lost 0 bases, the J end lost 4 bases, and 9 bases lay between the germline ends. CDR3 bases: TGTGCCAGCAGCGTAGGCGGGGAAGCAGATACGCAGTATTTT. This encodes CASSVGGEADTQYF.

This clone has a single count. The chain combines TRBV2 with TRBJ1-4, with a possible D match to TRBD1 (5 bases). Germline V CDR1 and CDR2: SNHLY, FYNNEI. The CDR3 extends over 12 amino acids. Trimming stripped 8 bases from V and 8 bases from J, with 12 bases between. The CDR3 protein is CASRDGGEKLFF. The CDR3 region has the DNA TGTGCCAGCCGGGACGGAGGGGAAAAACTGTTTTTT.

J is TRBJ2-3 and V is TRBV11-3; the match to TRBD1 covers 8 bases. Germline CDR1 SGHNT, CDR2 YENEEA. Losses at the gene ends were 3 bases for V and 1 base for J; bases not matched to a gene: 3. The CDR3 totals 15 residues. The CDR3 sequence: CASSFPGGGTDTQYF. CDR3 DNA: TGTGCCAGCAGCTTCCCAGGGGGCGGCACAGATACGCAGTATTTT.

This clone was counted once. The chain uses TRBV28 and TRBJ2-2; D is perhaps TRBD2 (6 bases). Trimming took 2 bases from V and 7 from J, leaving 20 bases between them. Germline loops: CDR1 MDHEN, CDR2 SYDVKM. The CDR3 runs to 17 residues. CDR3 residues: CASSLDVAVGEVGELFF. The DNA for the CDR3 is TGTGCCAGCAGTTTAGACGTAGCGGTAGGAGAGGTCGGGGAGCTGTTTTTT.

This clone was seen only a few times. This sequence joins TRBV5-6 and TRBJ2-2, with D perhaps TRBD2 (5 bases). The V and J ends lost 4 bases and 6 bases respectively, with 13 bases between them. This CDR3 has 14 amino acids. Germline V gene sequence: CDR1 SGHDT, CDR2 YYEEEE. CDR3 region: CASSLYSGPGELFF. The CDR3 nucleotides read TGTGCCAGCAGCCTCTACAGCGGACCCGGGGAGCTGTTTTTT.

This clone was detected once. V and J are TRBV3-1 (or the pseudogene TRBV3-2) and TRBJ2-7; 10 bases line up with TRBD2. CDR3 length: 16 amino acids. V was pared by 0 bases and J by 5 bases, with 7 bases of the junction left unmatched. The germline V gene encodes CDR1 LGHDT and CDR2 YNNKEL (reference sequence). Here the CDR3 reads CASSQDQSGRAHEQYF. The CDR3 DNA sequence: TGTGCCAGCAGCCAAGATCAAAGCGGGAGGGCCCACGAGCAGTACTTC.

This rearrangement joins TRBV6-8 to TRBJ2-2; 7 bases match TRBD1. The V segment lost 6 bases and the J segment 3 bases; nucleotides outside the gene matches: 10. The CDR3 has 16 amino acids. Germline CDR1 MNHGY, CDR2 SAAAGT. CDR3 in DNA: TGTGCCAGCAGCCAAATCGACAGGGAATACACCGGGGAGCTGTTTTTT. As protein: CASSQIDREYTGELFF.

V usage is TRBV9 and J usage is TRBJ2-1; D may be TRBD1 (5 bases). CDR1 is SGDLS and CDR2 is YYNGEE in the germline V gene. Trimming took off 1 base at V and 2 bases at J, with 10 bases between the two ends. The CDR3 is 15 amino acids. CDR3 residues: CASSVKGRAYNEQFF. The CDR3 coding sequence is TGTGCCAGCAGCGTAAAGGGCAGGGCCTACAATGAGCAGTTCTTC.

V and J are TRBV12-5 and TRBJ2-5; possibly TRBD1 for D (5 bases). Germline CDR1 and CDR2: LGHNT and FRNRAP. V lost 0 bases and J lost 4, with 12 bases in between. The CDR3 sequence is 15 residues long. The CDR3 region has the DNA TGTGCTAGTGGTTTGGTAGTCAGGGATACAGAGACCCAGTACTTC. Translated: CASGLVVRDTETQYF. The complete variable domain, with remaining parts taken from reference TRBV12-5 and TRBJ2-5, reads DARVTQTPRHKVTEMGQEVTMRCQPILGHNTVFWYRQTMMQGLELLAYFRNRAPLDDSGMPKDRFSAEMPDATLATLKIQPSEPRDSAVYFCASGLVVRDTETQYFGPGTRLLVL.

The J gene is TRBJ2-7, the V gene TRBV6-5; D might be TRBD1 (5 bases). The CDR3 length is 13 residues. V was shortened by 2 bases and J by 2 bases, with 7 bases between the two germline ends. Germline CDR1 and CDR2: MNHEY and SVGAGI. CDR3 bases: TGTGCCAGCAGTTACAGGGGTCCCTACGAGCAGTACTTC. Translated: CASSYRGPYEQYF.

This sequence joins TRBV4-3 and TRBJ2-5, with 7 bases fitting TRBD1. The CDR3 sequence is 14 residues long. CDR1 and CDR2 (germline): LGHNA, YSLEER. The junction had 8 bases not matched to a gene; V was cut back by 5 bases and J by 5 bases. In DNA, the CDR3 is TGCGCCAGCAGCTTACAGGGGTCGGATGAGACCCAGTACTTC. Protein: CASSLQGSDETQYF.

The DNA of the CDR3 is TGTGCCAGCTCACTCCGGACAGATACGCAGTATTTT. Protein product: CASSLRTDTQYF. The V gene is TRBV18, the J gene TRBJ2-3; D uncertain. The V end lost 4 bases, the J end lost 3 bases, and 5 bases lay between the germline ends. Germline-derived CDR1 and CDR2 are KGHSH and LQKENI. The CDR3 is 12 residues long.

This chain uses TRBV14 with TRBJ2-7, with D perhaps TRBD1 (6 bases). The CDR3 is 15 residues long. The V gene lost 4 bases and the J gene lost 3 bases, with 16 bases spanning the gap. The germline V gene has CDR1 SGHDN and CDR2 FVKESK. CDR3 loop: CASSRTVWGSYEQYF. CDR3 DNA sequence: TGTGCCAGCAGCCGGACAGTCTGGGGAAGCTACGAGCAGTACTTC. Together with reference TRBV14 and TRBJ2-7, the CDR3 gives the full variable domain: EAGVTQFPSHSVIEKGQTVTLRCDPISGHDNLYWYRRVMGKEIKFLLHFVKESKQDESGMPNNRFLAERTGGTYSTLKVQPAELEDSGVYFCASSRTVWGSYEQYFGPGTRLTVT.

The rearrangement links TRBV28 to TRBJ1-5; TRBD1 is a possible D gene (5 bases). This CDR3 spans 14 amino acids. Germline CDR1 and CDR2: MDHEN and SYDVKM. V was shortened by 8 bases and J by 1 base, with 12 bases between the two germline ends. The CDR3 sequence is CASLSGGSNQPQHF. The CDR3 bases are TGTGCCAGCCTCTCGGGGGGGAGCAATCAGCCCCAGCATTTT.

This CDR3 reads CASNLRSLYTEAFF. Here the CDR3 DNA reads TGTGCCAGCAACCTAAGGAGTTTATATACTGAAGCTTTCTTT. This chain uses TRBV28 with TRBJ1-1; D unclear. Germline values: CDR1 MDHEN, CDR2 SYDVKM. The germline V and J ends were trimmed by 7 bases and 5 bases, with 17 bases remaining between them. This CDR3 spans 14 amino acids.

This clone showed up just a few times. CDR3 coding DNA: TGTGCCAGCAGCCCAGGGCAGGGCAAAAGGGACACTGAAGCTTTCTTT. Protein: CASSPGQGKRDTEAFF. The rearrangement joins TRBV11-3 to TRBJ1-1; D is perhaps TRBD1 (5 bases). There are 16 residues in the CDR3. Trimming pared 5 bases from V and 3 bases from J, leaving 19 bases between. CDR1 and CDR2 (germline): SGHNT, YENEEA.

The chain is built from TRBV6-6 and TRBJ2-7, with a tentative D call TRBD2 (5 bases). There are 13 residues in the CDR3. Trimming left V 2 bases short and J 1 base short, with 6 bases between. Germline CDR1 and CDR2: MNHNY and SVGAGI (reference sequence). CDR3 coding DNA: TGTGCCAGCAGTTACGGGGAGTCCTACGAGCAGTACTTC. Translating it yields CASSYGESYEQYF.

About this clone: Other DNA sequences in this specimen translate into the identical CDR3. This chain links TRBV4-3 with TRBJ1-2; D remains ambiguous. CDR3 size: 13 residues. Per the germline V gene, CDR1 is LGHNA and CDR2 is YSLEER. The V end lost 0 bases, the J end lost 7 bases, and 9 bases lay between the germline ends. The CDR3 spells CASSQDWGGGYTF. The CDR3 coding sequence is TGCGCCAGCAGCCAAGATTGGGGAGGTGGCTACACCTTC.

This chain links TRBV28 with TRBJ1-1; D is unclear. The ends were cut back, 4 bases at V and 4 bases at J, with 13 bases in the middle. There are 14 residues in the CDR3. Per the germline V gene, CDR1 is MDHEN and CDR2 is SYDVKM. CDR3 DNA: TGTGCCAGCAGTTCCTGGGCCTCAGGCACTGAAGCTTTCTTT. Its protein product is CASSSWASGTEAFF.

This sequence joins TRBV6-1 and TRBJ1-2; unclear D gene. CDR3 length: 14 amino acids. Trimming pared 2 bases from V and 8 bases from J, leaving 15 bases between. The germline V gene encodes CDR1 MNHNS and CDR2 SASEGT. For the CDR3, the DNA is TGTGCCAGCAGTGAAACGGTTCTATTGAGGGGCTACACCTTC. Amino acids: CASSETVLLRGYTF.

This clone was detected once. J is TRBJ1-2 and V is TRBV6-4; maybe TRBD1 (6 bases). Germline values: CDR1 MRHNA, CDR2 SNTAGT. V lost 4 bases and J 8 bases, leaving 8 bases between the germline ends. The CDR3 length is 11 residues. DNA of the CDR3: TGTGCCAGCAGTGGGGGACAAGGCTACACCTTC. Amino acids: CASSGGQGYTF.

This chain connects TRBV7-9 to TRBJ2-1, with 13 bases fitting TRBD2. V trimming: 4 bases; J trimming: 5 bases; junction bases outside the gene matches: 2. CDR3 length equals 15 residues. The germline gives CDR1 SEHNR, CDR2 FQNEAQ (reference sequence). The CDR3 protein is CASSWTSGSHNEQFF. The DNA for the CDR3 is TGTGCCAGCAGCTGGACTAGCGGGAGCCACAATGAGCAGTTCTTC. Full variable domain (outside the CDR3, taken from reference TRBV7-9 and TRBJ2-1): DTGVSQNPRHKITKRGQNVTFRCDPISEHNRLYWYRQTLGQGPEFLTYFQNEAQLEKSRLLSDRFSAERPKGSFSTLEIQRTEQGDSAMYLCASSWTSGSHNEQFFGPGTRLTVL.

J is TRBJ1-5 and V is TRBV27; D gene uncertain. This CDR3 has 15 amino acids. The germline CDR1 and CDR2 sequences are MNHEY and SMNVEV (reference sequence). Trimming removed 4 bases at V and 0 bases at J, with 10 bases between. The CDR3 DNA reads TGTGCCAGCAGTTCCACATCTGATAGCAATCAGCCCCAGCATTTT. Translated: CASSSTSDSNQPQHF.